This T cell receptor beta chain derives from a study of blood T cell repertoires in COVID-19. Across the whole study: Researchers got acute and convalescent COVID-19 samples from the United States, Italy and Spain. From T cells, B-cell-depleted T cells, or PBMCs came the material, which was cDNA or gDNA.

CDR3 length: 15 amino acids. Germline loops: CDR1 LGHDT, CDR2 YNNKEL (reference sequence). As handled by the study authors: Cell counts per sample came from amplifying reference gene primers. Profiling relied on immunoSEQ multiplex PCR, and the TCRdb table lists in-frame clones only, not all of them. V, J and clone size derive from that table, while D and trimming were established from the DNA sequence. The sample lists around 240,000 clones; roughly 88% were seen once. With respect to this clone: A junction boundary mismatches the germline segment, possibly from a read error.

The sequence derives from a woman between 40 and 50 years old who had recovered from COVID-19. Sequenced: peripheral blood. This rearrangement joins TRBV3-1 (or the pseudogene TRBV3-2) to TRBJ2-3; 14 positions agree with TRBD2. The DNA for the CDR3 is TGTGCCAGCAGCCAAGTCTCAGGGACTAGCGGGGGACTTAATTTT. Translated, it gives CASSQVSGTSGGLNF.